The clone carrying this TCR beta chain was seen only once. Its target is not known. TCRdb's table, derived via immunoSEQ multiplex PCR, lists solely in-frame clones and lacks some. Among about 98,000 clones listed, over 75% were seen once. These data belong to a study of cytomegalovirus exposure and HLA in healthy donors. Study-level findings and limits: Most observed TCR sequences were rare, whereas some public TCRs were detected in many donors.

The V and J ends lost 3 bases and 7 bases, in that order; junction bases with no gene match: 5. CDR3 length equals 14 residues. Looked up from germline, CDR1 is SSHAT and CDR2 is FNYEAQ (reference sequence). Sequencing was performed on PBMCs. This TCR was recovered from a young man in good health and CMV-seropositive. The gene calls are TRBV7-7 and TRBJ2-2, with TRBD1 matching over 7 bases. CDR3 nucleotide sequence: TGTGCCAGCAGCTTGAGACAGGGTAACGGGGAGCTGTTTTTT. Translating gives CASSLRQGNGELFF. The variable domain in full, completed from reference TRBV7-7 and TRBJ2-2, reads GAGVSQSPRYKVTKRGQDVTLRCDPISSHATLYWYQQALGQGPEFLTYFNYEAQPDKSGLPSDRFSAERPEGSISTLTIQRTEQRDSAMYRCASSLRQGNGELFFGEGSRLTVL.